The 24 T cell receptor beta chains given below trace back to one sample, sequenced in a study of CD8 T cells in ankylosing spondylitis. Study observations and caveats: A TCR beta motif of eight or nine highly homologous variants seemed to mark ankylosing spondylitis blood.

The antigens these receptors bind are not known. TCRdb recomputed calls from the 5' RACE reads with MiXCR, one row per CDR3 protein. This sample has some 840,000 distinct CDR3 sequences, with 12% found just once. The source material was blood, either unsorted or a sorted T cell fraction (not recorded which). These receptors all stem from a male donor with ankylosing spondylitis.

This clonotype was detected a few times. The chain carries TRBV12-3 or TRBV12-4 and TRBJ2-7; D gene uncertain. This CDR3 contains 13 residues. Trimming cost V 6 bases and J 4 bases, with 13 bases left between them. The CDR3, as DNA: TGTGCCAGCAGCTCCCTCGGCGAGTACGAGCAGTACTTC. Translated: CASSSLGEYEQYF.

This clonotype was seen a few times. V is TRBV20-1 and J is TRBJ1-1; D possibly corresponds to TRBD1 (5 bases). There are 12 residues in the CDR3. Germline V lookup: CDR1 DFQATT, CDR2 SNEGSKA (reference sequence). V shed 6 bases and J shed 10 bases, with 18 bases lying between them. The CDR3 region has the DNA TGCAGTGCCATGACAGCGGGCGGGACAGCTTTCTTT. Protein: CSAMTAGGTAFF.

In this sample, this clonotype turned up a few times. The V call is TRBV5-1, the J call TRBJ2-5; tentatively, D is TRBD1 (6 bases). From germline, CDR1 is SGHRS and CDR2 YFSETQ. The length of the CDR3 is 14 residues. V was trimmed by 0 bases and J by 2 bases, leaving 8 bases between them. CDR3 DNA sequence: TGCGCCAGCAGCTTGGGGGACAATCAAGAGACCCAGTACTTC. The encoded protein is CASSLGDNQETQYF.

This clonotype has a handful of counts. The rearrangement links TRBV2 to TRBJ2-7, with TRBD2 identical over 7 bases. CDR3 size: 17 residues. The V segment lost 5 bases and the J segment 5 bases; nucleotides outside the gene matches: 18. Germline-derived CDR1 and CDR2 are SNHLY and FYNNEI. CDR3 DNA sequence: TGTGCCAGCAGTAATTATGCCGGGACTACCACCCTCCACGAGCAGTACTTC. It encodes CASSNYAGTTTLHEQYF. Looking up the rest from reference TRBV2 and TRBJ2-7 gives the full variable domain: EPEVTQTPSHQVTQMGQEVILRCVPISNHLYFYWYRQILGQKVEFLVSFYNNEISEKSEIFDDQFSVERPDGSNFTLKIRSTKLEDSAMYFCASSNYAGTTTLHEQYFGPGTRLTVT.

This clonotype was counted only a few times. The rearrangement links TRBV11-2 to TRBJ2-1, with D hard to call. The CDR3 is 14 amino acids. Per germline, CDR1 SGHAT and CDR2 FQNNGV. V was shortened by 1 base and J by 4 bases, with 8 bases between the two germline ends. The CDR3 is CASSLGFAYNEQFF. DNA of the CDR3: TGTGCCAGCAGCTTAGGGTTCGCGTACAATGAGCAGTTCTTC.

This clonotype appeared many times. The chain has TRBV7-9 and TRBJ1-1, with D maybe TRBD1 (5 bases). The length of the CDR3 is 14 residues. Germline lookup yields CDR1 SEHNR and CDR2 FQNEAQ (reference sequence). V lost 5 bases and J lost 4, with 14 bases in between. This CDR3 is CASSLTGGVTEAFF. In DNA, the CDR3 is TGTGCCAGCAGCCTTACTGGGGGTGTCACTGAAGCTTTCTTT.

This clonotype has a count of ten or more. CDR3 bases: TGCAGCGTTTATTTGGGACAGGGTCAGGATGAGCAGTTCTTC. It codes for CSVYLGQGQDEQFF. The V and J genes are TRBV29-1 and TRBJ2-1; 9 nucleotides match TRBD1. Looked up from germline, CDR1 is SQVTM and CDR2 is ANQGSEA. The V gene end was trimmed by 5 bases and the J gene end by 8 bases; junction bases not matched to a gene: 10. This CDR3 contains 14 residues.

Notes on this clonotype: Because the CDR3's place on the DNA is in doubt, the DNA is left out and the CDR3 is given as listed by TCRdb. This sequence joins TRBV7-5 and TRBJ1-1; the table's D call, TRBD1, was not checked against the DNA. TRBV7-5 is listed as a pseudogene. The CDR3 comprises 18 residues, both ends counted. CDR3 region: CISVPEAPGRGQNTEAFF.

The gene calls are TRBV6-6 and TRBJ2-7; TRBD1 is a possible D gene (6 bases). V was trimmed by 1 base and J by 8 bases, leaving 9 bases between them. Germline V lookup: CDR1 MNHNY, CDR2 SVGAGI (reference sequence). This CDR3 contains 12 residues. CDR3 nucleotide sequence: TGTGCCAGCAGTTACTTGGACAGTAAGCAGTACTTC. Translating it yields CASSYLDSKQYF.

This clonotype turned up a few times. The chain joins TRBV11-2 to TRBJ2-4; perhaps TRBD1 as D (6 bases). Trimming took 5 bases from V and 9 from J, leaving 20 bases between them. Germline V gives CDR1 SGHAT, CDR2 FQNNGV. The CDR3 covers 15 residues. In DNA, the CDR3 is TGTGCCAGCAGCCCCAATCCTGACAGGATCGGCATTCAGTACTTC. Its protein product is CASSPNPDRIGIQYF.

This clonotype was counted many times. This chain connects TRBV7-2 to TRBJ1-4; D remains unclear. V lost 5 bases, J lost 0 bases, and 16 bases lay in between. CDR1 and CDR2 from the germline V gene are SGHTA and FQGNSA. The length of the CDR3 is 17 residues. Here the CDR3 DNA reads TGTGCCAGCAGCCGTCAAAGCCAACGCGCAACTAATGAAAAACTGTTTTTT. It yields the protein CASSRQSQRATNEKLFF. Full variable domain (remainder filled in from reference TRBV7-2 and TRBJ1-4): GAGVSQSPSNKVTEKGKDVELRCDPISGHTALYWYRQSLGQGLEFLIYFQGNSAPDKSGLPSDRFSAERTGGSVSTLTIQRTQQEDSAVYLCASSRQSQRATNEKLFFGSGTQLSVL.

The gene calls are TRBV20-1 and TRBJ1-1; D is unclear. Germline values: CDR1 DFQATT, CDR2 SNEGSKA (reference sequence). The CDR3 sequence is 12 residues long. V lost 3 bases, J lost 2 bases, and 7 bases lay in between. The CDR3 bases are TGCAGTGCTAGTCAGGTTAACACTGAAGCTTTCTTT. This codes for CSASQVNTEAFF.

This chain uses TRBV6-1 with TRBJ2-3; maybe TRBD2 (5 bases). Per germline, CDR1 MNHNS and CDR2 SASEGT. Between the trimmed V and J ends, which lost 2 bases and 5 bases, there was a span of 14 bases. The CDR3 contains 15 residues. CDR3 in DNA: TGTGCCAGCAGTGAACCGGGGTTTAGAAGAGATACGCAGTATTTT. Encoded protein: CASSEPGFRRDTQYF.

A few counts support this clonotype. The genes are TRBV27 and TRBJ2-2, with 9 bases matching TRBD2. The CDR3 sequence is 16 residues long. V lost 4 bases, J lost 3 bases, and 6 bases stayed unmatched. Per the germline V gene, CDR1 is MNHEY and CDR2 is SMNVEV (reference sequence). Here the CDR3 reads CASSSPAGGYTGELFF. Written as DNA, the CDR3 is TGTGCCAGCAGTTCCCCGGCGGGAGGGTACACCGGGGAGCTGTTTTTT.

This clonotype has only a few counts. V is TRBV4-3 and J is TRBJ2-1, with TRBD1 identical over 10 bases. CDR1 and CDR2 (germline): LGHNA, YSLEER. The junction had 6 bases not matched to a gene; V was cut back by 5 bases and J by 8 bases. The CDR3 covers 14 residues. The CDR3 DNA follows: TGCGCCAGCAGCTATCGGGACAGGGGCGATGAGCAGTTCTTC. Protein product: CASSYRDRGDEQFF.

Points on this clonotype: A much larger clone lies one base from this, so it may be a read error. The chain uses TRBV2 and TRBJ2-5; 7 bases align to TRBD1. This CDR3 spans 13 amino acids. V gave up 5 bases and J gave up 4 bases; unmatched junction bases: 4. Germline CDR1 and CDR2: SNHLY and FYNNEI. The CDR3 loop reads CASSPQGIETQYF. The CDR3 DNA follows: TGTGCCAGCAGTCCACAGGGGATAGAGACCCAGTACTTC.

This clonotype has a handful of counts. The V and J genes are TRBV3-1 and TRBJ2-4, with 10 positions matching TRBD2. The CDR3 consists of 15 residues. Unmatched junction bases numbered 0, after V lost 0 bases and J lost 4 bases. Germline CDR1 reads LGHDT; CDR2 reads YNNKEL (reference sequence). CDR3 amino acids: CASSQETSGKNIQYF. Here the CDR3 DNA reads TGTGCCAGCAGCCAAGAGACTAGCGGGAAAAACATTCAGTACTTC. Full variable domain (remainder filled in from reference TRBV3-1 and TRBJ2-4): DTAVSQTPKYLVTQMGNDKSIKCEQNLGHDTMYWYKQDSKKFLKIMFSYNNKELIINETVPNRFSPKSPDKAHLNLHINSLELGDSAVYFCASSQETSGKNIQYFGAGTRLSVL.

The chain recombines TRBV5-1 with TRBJ2-6; TRBD2 is a possible D gene (6 bases). V lost 7 bases and J lost 9, with 20 bases in between. CDR1 and CDR2 (germline): SGHRS, YFSETQ. This CDR3 contains 15 residues. This CDR3 is CASYGGTNYVNVLTF. In nucleotides, the CDR3 is TGCGCCAGCTATGGCGGGACCAACTACGTCAACGTCCTGACTTTC.

The V and J genes are TRBV2 and TRBJ2-1, with 11 bases fitting TRBD2. The CDR3 contains 12 residues. Germline CDR1 is SNHLY and CDR2 is FYNNEI. Trimming at V came to 8 bases and at J to 8 bases, leaving 2 bases not matched to a gene. CDR3 sequence (DNA): TGTGCCAGCGGGACTAGCGGCTATGAGCAGTTCTTC. This translates into CASGTSGYEQFF. The complete variable domain, with remaining parts taken from reference TRBV2 and TRBJ2-1, reads EPEVTQTPSHQVTQMGQEVILRCVPISNHLYFYWYRQILGQKVEFLVSFYNNEISEKSEIFDDQFSVERPDGSNFTLKIRSTKLEDSAMYFCASGTSGYEQFFGPGTRLTVL.

The chain joins TRBV10-3 to TRBJ2-1, with 7 positions matching TRBD1. Trimming cost V 11 bases and J 3 bases; bases outside gene matches: 7. Germline assignment: CDR1 ENHRY and CDR2 SYGVKD. The CDR3 runs 13 residues. CDR3 protein: CAAGTAFYNEQFF. The CDR3 nucleotides are TGTGCCGCCGGGACAGCATTCTACAATGAGCAGTTCTTC.

This clonotype was picked up a small number of times. The rearrangement links TRBV20-1 to TRBJ2-3, with TRBD2 identical over 7 bases. CDR1 is DFQATT and CDR2 is SNEGSKA in the germline V gene (reference sequence). J lost 1 base, V lost 6 bases, and 7 bases had no gene match. This CDR3 spans 14 amino acids. In DNA, the CDR3 is TGCAGTGCCTATCCTAGCGGCCGCACAGATACGCAGTATTTT. Residues: CSAYPSGRTDTQYF.

This clonotype has just a few counts. The CDR3 DNA follows: TGTGCCACCAGCAGGCAATTAACAGGGAACACTGAAGCTTTCTTT. Amino acid sequence: CATSRQLTGNTEAFF. This chain links TRBV15 with TRBJ1-1; weak D call: TRBD1 (5 bases). CDR1 and CDR2 (germline): LNHNV, YYDKDF (reference sequence). V lost 3 bases, J lost 1 base, and 12 bases lay in between. The CDR3 covers 15 residues.

In its sample, this clonotype was seen a few times. The J gene is TRBJ1-4, the V gene TRBV6-1, with TRBD1 as a possible D gene (6 bases). Per germline, CDR1 MNHNS and CDR2 SASEGT. This CDR3 has 15 amino acids. Trimming took 5 bases from V and 7 from J, leaving 17 bases between them. The CDR3 DNA sequence: TGTGCCAGCAGTAGGGGGGGCAGGGGCGGTGAAAAACTGTTTTTT. Protein sequence: CASSRGGRGGEKLFF.

The chain has TRBV11-2 and TRBJ1-4; 7 bases match TRBD1. J lost 5 bases, V lost 5 bases, and 17 bases had no gene match. Germline lookup yields CDR1 SGHAT and CDR2 FQNNGV. The CDR3 is made up of 18 amino acids. CDR3 DNA sequence: TGTGCCAGCAGCACTGCCCTCTCTCAGGCAGGGGGGAATGAAAAACTGTTTTTT. As protein: CASSTALSQAGGNEKLFF.